This T cell receptor beta chain comes out of a study of shared clonotypes between healthy human individuals. As for the study in general: Each donor's CD4 naive and CD4 memory cells filled three plates apiece, CD8 naive two, and CD8 memory one. Study conclusions and caveats: Clonotypes not shared had lower generation probabilities than those common to all four donors. Specimens sampled were limited to blood, with tissue repertoires likely differing.

TCRdb keeps only in-frame clones here, not all; method: immunoSEQ multiplex PCR. The sample lists approximately 2.5 million clones, over 85% seen once, with over 0.12% in the top ten. Between the trimmed V and J ends, which lost 2 bases and 4 bases, there was a span of 17 bases. Germline V gene sequence: CDR1 SGHDN, CDR2 FVKESK. This CDR3 spans 16 amino acids. Remarks on this clone: The antigen is unknown.

CD4+ cell separation produced CD45RA+ naive and CD45RA-negative memory subsets. The clonotype originates from a man between 18 and 35 years old in good health. Sequenced sample: naive CD4+ T cells sorted from blood. The subset denotes: CD45RA+ positively selected. The chain joins TRBV14 to TRBJ1-1; unclear D gene. This chain's CDR3 is CASSQIRPSQSTEAFF. CDR3 DNA: TGTGCCAGCAGCCAAATTAGACCCTCTCAATCCACTGAAGCTTTCTTT. The whole variable domain, remainder taken from reference TRBV14 and TRBJ1-1, is EAGVTQFPSHSVIEKGQTVTLRCDPISGHDNLYWYRRVMGKEIKFLLHFVKESKQDESGMPNNRFLAERTGGTYSTLKVQPAELEDSGVYFCASSQIRPSQSTEAFFGQGTRLTVV.